What follows describes a single T cell receptor beta chain. The antigen it recognizes is unknown. This may stem from a read error, because a much larger clone lies one nucleotide away. From a lookup of the germline V gene, CDR1 and CDR2 are SQVTM and ANQGSEA. The CDR3, from cysteine to phenylalanine, totals 14 residues. Just the 42-base CDR3 DNA is kept, in frame starting at base 1. This sample is part of a study of T-cell reconstitution after alpha-beta-depleted transplantation in children (dated by TCRdb to about 2016). Context from the whole study: Using TCR repertoire profiling, the study followed T-cell immune reconstitution in a quantitative way in children after TCRalphabeta/CD19-depleted allogeneic hematopoietic cell transplantation.

The treatment or condition label on this specimen signifies: allogeneic hematopoietic cell transplantation with graft depleted of TCRalphabeta T cells and CD19 B cells. Transplant recipients were children who received TCRalphabeta/CD19-depleted allogeneic hematopoietic cell grafts. Libraries were constructed by PCR. The instrument given in TCRdb is Illumina HiSeq 2500. To normalize quantification of the TCRbeta repertoire, the TCR libraries were built with molecular barcoding that relied on unique molecular identifiers. TCRdb's own reprocessing of the public reads used fastp at Q25 and MiXCR and kept productive beta chains. Under each unique CDR3 protein, matching rows form one entry showing the most common genes and DNA. The sample profile shows hundreds of thousands of distinct CDR3 sequences; over 9.5% of them were found once. About 2.1% of the sample comes from the top ten. Study-wide conclusions, independent of this receptor: Over the following months the frequencies of hyperexpanded clones went down, and after one year T-cell counts and TCRbeta diversity were mostly credited to newly produced T cells. In some patients, high TCRbeta diversity at day 60 was attributed to recipient T cells and intrathymic progenitors that had survived conditioning. The apparently early recovery of alphabetaT-cell counts about two months after transplant reportedly depended on only several hundred rapidly expanded clones that came from non-depleted graft cells.

The sequence was obtained from a child under 10 years old with inherited bone marrow failure, due to receive a stem cell transplant. The chain employs TRBV29-1 and TRBJ1-2, with 9 central nucleotides matching TRBD1. Specimen: PBMCs, collected before TCRalphabeta/CD19-depleted stem cell transplant. CDR3 loop: CSVDNRGPNYGYNF. The sequence in DNA is TGCAGCGTCGATAACAGGGGGCCTAACTATGGCTACAACTTC.